These 28 T cell receptor beta chains were sequenced from one sample in a study of shared clonotypes between healthy human individuals. TCRdb keeps only in-frame clones here, not all; method: immunoSEQ multiplex PCR. The sample carries about 490,000 clones, 81% recorded once. The material sequenced was PBMCs. These receptors were taken from a woman between 40 and 50 years old in good health. Some clones in this sample may be carry-over from other donors' samples.

V is TRBV19 and J is TRBJ2-1; 9 nucleotides match TRBD1. V lost 6 bases and J lost 5; bases outside the gene matches: 11. CDR3 length equals 16 residues. Germline V gene data show CDR1 as LNHDA and CDR2 as SQIVND (reference sequence). CDR3 residues: CASRKLQGTGNNEQFF. CDR3 in DNA: TGTGCCAGTAGGAAACTCCAAGGGACAGGGAACAATGAGCAGTTCTTC.

V gene TRBV5-1 combines with J gene TRBJ2-5; unclear D gene. Germline CDR1 is SGHRS and CDR2 is YFSETQ. The length of the CDR3 is 15 residues. Trimming took off 0 bases at V and 1 base at J, with 10 bases between the two ends. The CDR3 DNA reads TGCGCCAGCAGCTTGGCGGCGTTAGGCCAAGAGACCCAGTACTTC. This encodes CASSLAALGQETQYF.

This chain joins TRBV11-2 and TRBJ2-7, with TRBD2 matching over 9 bases. With V trimmed by 5 bases and J by 4 bases, 12 bases remained unmatched. The CDR3 runs 16 residues. Germline V gene sequence: CDR1 SGHAT, CDR2 FQNNGV. This chain's CDR3 is CASSLYPGTSMYEQYF. CDR3 nucleotide sequence: TGTGCCAGCAGCCTCTACCCCGGGACTAGCATGTACGAGCAGTACTTC.

For this clone: At one boundary the junction diverges from the germline segment, which might be a read error. The chain carries TRBV10-1 and TRBJ2-1; D could derive from TRBD1 or TRBD2 (5 bases each). There are 13 residues in the CDR3. Germline assignment: CDR1 WNHNN and CDR2 SYGVQD (reference sequence). The CDR3 reads CASGEWGYNEQFF. In DNA form, the CDR3 reads TGCGCCAGCGGTGAATGGGGGTACAATGAGCAGTTCTTC.

With respect to this clone: A far more abundant clone sits one base away, making this likely a read error. This rearrangement joins TRBV4-3 to TRBJ1-1, with no clear D. The CDR3 length is 14 residues. Germline assignment: CDR1 LGHNA and CDR2 YSLEER. Deletions cut 0 bases from V and 1 base from J, with 6 bases between. CDR3 DNA sequence: TGCGCCAGCAGCCAAGACGGGGAGAACACTGAAGCTTTCTTT. Amino acid sequence: CASSQDGENTEAFF.

The V gene is TRBV7-9, the J gene TRBJ1-5; D is perhaps TRBD1 (5 bases). The CDR3 is 15 residues long. Trimming removed 3 bases from V and 2 bases from J, with 11 bases in between. Germline V gives CDR1 SEHNR, CDR2 FQNEAQ (reference sequence). Written as DNA, the CDR3 is TGTGCCAGCAGCTTGGGGCAGGGTCGCAATCAGCCCCAGCATTTT. Residues: CASSLGQGRNQPQHF. The entire variable domain, with the rest obtained from reference TRBV7-9 and TRBJ1-5, is as follows: DTGVSQNPRHKITKRGQNVTFRCDPISEHNRLYWYRQTLGQGPEFLTYFQNEAQLEKSRLLSDRFSAERPKGSFSTLEIQRTEQGDSAMYLCASSLGQGRNQPQHFGDGTRLSIL.

For this clone: A single base is all that separates this from a far larger clone, so a read error is likely. Other DNA sequences within the sample encode an identical CDR3. As DNA, the CDR3 is TGCGCCAGCAGCCAAACAGGTGTGGGGAACACCGGGGAGCTGTTTTTT. Translating gives CASSQTGVGNTGELFF. The rearrangement joins TRBV4-1 to TRBJ2-2; maybe TRBD1 (5 bases). Germline V gene sequence: CDR1 MGHRA, CDR2 YSYEKL. The CDR3 runs 16 residues. Trimming removed 2 bases at V and 1 base at J, with 11 bases between.

The V gene is TRBV11-2, the J gene TRBJ2-7; D is possibly TRBD1 (5 bases). Germline CDR1 reads SGHAT; CDR2 reads FQNNGV. The V and J ends lost 1 base and 6 bases respectively, with 13 bases between them. This CDR3 has 14 residues. The CDR3 nucleotides read TGTGCCAGCAGCTTAGCCAGGGAAGTGAGCGAGCAGTACTTC. It codes for CASSLAREVSEQYF.

Comments on this clone: A far larger clone differs by one base, so this is likely a read error. This CDR3 is also generated by other DNA sequences in the sample. The rearrangement uses TRBV7-9 and TRBJ2-7, with D uncertain. CDR3 size: 14 residues. In germline, CDR1 is SEHNR, CDR2 FQNEAQ (reference sequence). CDR3: CASSLDDASYEQYF. The CDR3 region has the DNA TGTGCCAGCAGTTTAGACGACGCCTCCTACGAGCAGTACTTC.

The V and J genes are TRBV5-1 and TRBJ1-4; 7 bases are a match to TRBD1. The CDR3 consists of 16 residues. Trimming cost V 4 bases and J 4 bases; bases outside gene matches: 10. Germline-derived CDR1 and CDR2 are SGHRS and YFSETQ. The CDR3 DNA reads TGCGCCAGCAGCCCGAGGGGGACAGTAGGTAATGAAAAACTGTTTTTT. Translated: CASSPRGTVGNEKLFF. The whole variable domain, filled in from reference TRBV5-1 and TRBJ1-4, reads KAGVTQTPRYLIKTRGQQVTLSCSPISGHRSVSWYQQTPGQGLQFLFEYFSETQRNKGNFPGRFSGRQFSNSRSEMNVSTLELGDSALYLCASSPRGTVGNEKLFFGSGTQLSVL.

In nucleotides, the CDR3 is TGTGCCAGCAGCTTAACGGGTGGTAGGACAGGGGGGAATGAGCAGTTCTTC. Amino acids: CASSLTGGRTGGNEQFF. The chain carries TRBV7-3 and TRBJ2-1; 10 bases are shared with TRBD1. The CDR3 covers 17 residues. Trimming removed 0 bases from V and 7 bases from J; junction bases left unmatched: 9. Germline values: CDR1 SGHTA, CDR2 FQGTGA.

This clone was seen a single time. A read error is likely here: a far larger clone is one base away. The identical CDR3 is also encoded by other nucleotide sequences in the sample. The chain employs TRBV30 and TRBJ2-7; TRBD2 aligns across 7 bases. The CDR3 consists of 12 residues. Germline V CDR1 and CDR2: GTSNPN, SVGIG (reference sequence). In nucleotides, the CDR3 is TGTGCATGGGAGGGAGAAATTGGAGAGCAGTACTTC. This encodes CAWEGEIGEQYF.

This chain links TRBV7-9 with TRBJ1-3, with D tentatively TRBD1 (6 bases). The V and J ends lost 8 bases and 1 base respectively, with 12 bases between them. The CDR3 is made up of 14 amino acids. The germline gives CDR1 SEHNR, CDR2 FQNEAQ (reference sequence). CDR3 residues: CASAQGISGNTIYF. In nucleotides, the CDR3 is TGTGCCAGCGCCCAGGGGATATCTGGAAACACCATATATTTT. Based on the CDR3 plus reference TRBV7-9 and TRBJ1-3, the full variable domain is DTGVSQNPRHKITKRGQNVTFRCDPISEHNRLYWYRQTLGQGPEFLTYFQNEAQLEKSRLLSDRFSAERPKGSFSTLEIQRTEQGDSAMYLCASAQGISGNTIYFGEGSWLTVV.

CDR3 nucleotides: TGTGCCAGCAGTTTAGTAGCGGGAGTGAACATTCAGTACTTC. The encoded protein is CASSLVAGVNIQYF. The genes are TRBV28 and TRBJ2-4; 9 bases are a match to TRBD2. V shed 2 bases, J shed 7 bases, and the junction held 3 bases outside the gene matches. The CDR3 is made up of 14 amino acids. CDR1 is MDHEN and CDR2 is SYDVKM in the germline V gene.

The V gene is TRBV7-2, the J gene TRBJ2-7, with D maybe TRBD2 (7 bases). V was pared by 0 bases and J by 7 bases, with 16 bases between. Germline CDR1 reads SGHTA; CDR2 reads FQGNSA. The CDR3 totals 15 residues. The CDR3 DNA reads as TGTGCCAGCAGCTTAGCGGGAGGGGGACTTGGTGAGCAGTACTTC. This translates into CASSLAGGGLGEQYF.

To note about this clone: A far bigger clonotype differs at one base, so this is likely a read error. This chain connects TRBV7-3 to TRBJ2-3, with D unresolved. This CDR3 spans 15 amino acids. CDR1 and CDR2 (germline): SGHTA, FQGTGA. CDR3 DNA sequence: TGTGCCAGCAGCTTAGAGTACTTCGGCACAGACACGCAGTATTTT. Residues: CASSLEYFGTDTQYF.

Remarks on this clone: Relative to the germline gene, one junction end is altered; a read error may explain this. V is TRBV5-6 and J is TRBJ2-7, with 8 bases identical to TRBD1. CDR3 length equals 11 residues. Germline loops: CDR1 SGHDT, CDR2 YYEEEE. The CDR3 DNA is TGTGCCAGCAGCTTATCGGGACAGGCTGCGTTC. Its translation: CASSLSGQAAF.

The V call is TRBV6-6, the J call TRBJ1-4, with 10 bases lining up with TRBD1. Germline-derived CDR1 and CDR2 are MNHNY and SVGAGI (reference sequence). CDR3 length equals 16 residues. The ends lost 5 bases at V and 7 bases at J; junction bases unmatched: 10. CDR3: CASSTRQGALSEKLFF. CDR3 coding DNA: TGTGCCAGCAGTACCCGACAGGGGGCGTTAAGTGAAAAACTGTTTTTT.

A word on this clone: This likely traces to a read error, being one base from a far larger clone. The CDR3 here is CSAEGCGTGIPPNHEQYF. The CDR3 DNA reads TGCAGCGCCGAGGGTTGTGGGACAGGAATACCCCCCAACCACGAGCAGTACTTC. This sequence joins TRBV29-1 and TRBJ2-7; 8 bases fit TRBD1. The V gene end was trimmed by 7 bases and the J gene end by 5 bases; junction bases not matched to a gene: 25. From germline, CDR1 is SQVTM and CDR2 ANQGSEA. The CDR3 consists of 18 residues.

The J gene is TRBJ2-5, the V gene TRBV7-9; D gene uncertain. The tail of the sequence fits TRBJ2-7 better, so the J call may be wrong. The CDR3 length is 11 residues. Germline CDR1 is SEHNR and CDR2 is FQNEAQ (reference sequence). CDR3 sequence reads: CASSSWNEQYF. CDR3 DNA: TGTGCCAGCAGCTCTTGGAACGAGCAGTACTTC.

The chain links TRBV21-1 to TRBJ1-2. TRBV21-1 is designated a pseudogene. The CDR3 is 9 residues long. The CDR3 DNA follows: TGTGCCAGGGGGTCTGGCTACACCTTC. Translating gives CARGSGYTF.

On this clone: It differs at one base from a far larger clone, so likely a read error. The CDR3 sequence is CATSILLGPGDEQYF. CDR3 DNA: TGTGCCACCAGCATACTACTAGGTCCAGGGGACGAGCAGTACTTC. The chain recombines TRBV15 with TRBJ2-7, with D perhaps TRBD1 (6 bases). Trimming pared 4 bases from V and 5 bases from J, leaving 18 bases between. Germline V CDR1 and CDR2: LNHNV, YYDKDF (reference sequence). This CDR3 comprises 15 residues.

This clone is a singleton in its sample. The chain links TRBV7-7 to TRBJ1-4, with D possibly being TRBD1 (6 bases). Between the trimmed V and J ends, which lost 4 bases and 6 bases, there was a span of 9 bases. CDR1 and CDR2 from the germline V gene are SSHAT and FNYEAQ (reference sequence). The CDR3 is 13 amino acids. The CDR3 region is CASSSRTDEKLFF. CDR3 nucleotide sequence: TGTGCCAGCAGCTCCCGGACAGATGAAAAACTGTTTTTT.

CDR3 amino acids: CSVVTNEKLFF. The CDR3 nucleotides are TGCAGTGTAGTAACTAATGAAAAACTGTTTTTT. The rearrangement joins TRBV20-1 to TRBJ1-4; D remains unclear. Germline lookup yields CDR1 DFQATT and CDR2 SNEGSKA (reference sequence). V gave up 7 bases and J gave up 1 base, with 4 bases separating them. The CDR3 length is 11 residues.

Of note for this clone: It is likely a read error: a sequence one base away is far more abundant. The chain employs TRBV28 and TRBJ1-2, with D possibly TRBD1 on 5 matching bases. Germline assignment: CDR1 MDHEN and CDR2 SYDVKM. Trimming stripped 5 bases from V and 8 bases from J, with 18 bases between. The length of the CDR3 is 14 residues. The CDR3 sequence: CASSGPGTAPGYTF. In DNA, the CDR3 is TGTGCCAGCAGTGGCCCCGGGACGGCCCCGGGCTACACCTTC.

The gene calls are TRBV2 and TRBJ1-4, with 7 bases matching TRBD1. The CDR3 is 11 residues long. With 4 bases clipped from V and 12 bases from J, the junction kept 2 bases outside the gene matches. The V gene's germline CDR1 is SNHLY and CDR2 FYNNEI. CDR3: CASSAQGELFF. The CDR3 DNA is TGTGCCAGCAGTGCCCAGGGGGAACTGTTTTTT. Using reference TRBV2 and TRBJ1-4 for the parts outside the CDR3, the full variable domain is EPEVTQTPSHQVTQMGQEVILRCVPISNHLYFYWYRQILGQKVEFLVSFYNNEISEKSEIFDDQFSVERPDGSNFTLKIRSTKLEDSAMYFCASSAQGELFFGSGTQLSVL.

Comment on this clone: In the same sample, other DNA sequences code for this CDR3. CDR3 region: CASSPAGTGGTEAFF. The CDR3 region has the DNA TGCGCCAGCAGCCCCGCCGGGACAGGGGGGACTGAAGCTTTCTTT. The chain is built from TRBV5-1 and TRBJ1-1; 11 nucleotides line up with TRBD1. CDR3 length: 15 residues. The junction had 7 bases not matched to a gene; V was cut back by 4 bases and J by 5 bases. Germline V gene data show CDR1 as SGHRS and CDR2 as YFSETQ. Combining the CDR3 with reference TRBV5-1 and TRBJ1-1 gives the whole variable domain KAGVTQTPRYLIKTRGQQVTLSCSPISGHRSVSWYQQTPGQGLQFLFEYFSETQRNKGNFPGRFSGRQFSNSRSEMNVSTLELGDSALYLCASSPAGTGGTEAFFGQGTRLTVV.

The V gene is TRBV6-1, the J gene TRBJ1-1; 7 positions match TRBD1. Germline CDR1 MNHNS, CDR2 SASEGT. The CDR3 is 17 residues long. J was trimmed by 4 bases and V by 3 bases; bases with no gene match: 14. CDR3 region: CASSDPPGGNLGTEAFF. For the CDR3, the DNA is TGTGCCAGCAGTGATCCTCCAGGGGGAAATCTTGGCACTGAAGCTTTCTTT.